The 12 T cell receptor beta chains presented below share a single source sample, sequenced in a study of blood T cell repertoires in COVID-19. Sequenced by immunoSEQ multiplex PCR; TCRdb stores in-frame clones only, minus some. The repertoire has roughly 170,000 clones, more than 65% of them found once; the top ten carry approximately 5.6%. The sample was PBMCs or T cells enriched from blood (not recorded which). These receptor sequences come from a woman aged 40 to 50 with acute COVID-19.

V and J are TRBV7-8 and TRBJ2-1, with TRBD2 matching over 15 bases. CDR1 and CDR2 from the germline V gene are SGHVS and FQNEAQ. The CDR3 length is 17 residues. V dropped 2 bases and J dropped 6; count of bases not matched to a gene: 5. The CDR3, as DNA: TGTGCCAGCAGCTTAAAAATGGGACTAGCGGGAGGCAATGAGCAGTTCTTC. Its protein is CASSLKMGLAGGNEQFF.

The rearrangement uses TRBV6-5 and TRBJ1-1; no clear D gene. V was trimmed by 1 base and J by 1 base, leaving 10 bases between them. In germline, CDR1 is MNHEY, CDR2 SVGAGI. The CDR3 length is 15 residues. The CDR3: CASSYYPRRNTEAFF. The CDR3 DNA follows: TGTGCCAGCAGTTACTACCCCAGGCGGAACACTGAAGCTTTCTTT.

This chain joins TRBV29-1 and TRBJ2-1, with D possibly TRBD1 on 6 matching bases. There are 17 residues in the CDR3. Germline values: CDR1 SQVTM, CDR2 ANQGSEA. V shed 3 bases and J shed 7 bases, with 25 bases lying between them. The CDR3 reads CSVEAREVGTKLNEQFF. CDR3 nucleotides: TGCAGCGTTGAGGCACGCGAGGTCGGGACAAAACTAAATGAGCAGTTCTTC.

V and J are TRBV6-5 and TRBJ2-1; 7 nucleotides line up with TRBD1. Germline CDR1 and CDR2: MNHEY and SVGAGI. CDR3 length: 14 amino acids. V lost 8 bases to trimming and J lost 6 bases; unmatched junction nucleotides: 10. The CDR3 DNA follows: TGTGCCAGCTCGCGGGCAGGGGGTACCAATGAGCAGTTCTTC. This codes for CASSRAGGTNEQFF.

The chain recombines TRBV11-3 with TRBJ2-5, with D possibly being TRBD2 (7 bases). Trimming shortened V by 4 bases and J by 5 bases, and 14 bases separated the two germline ends. The CDR3 is made up of 14 amino acids. CDR1 is SGHNT, CDR2 YENEEA, per germline. The CDR3: CASSSIRGGETQYF. CDR3 coding DNA: TGTGCCAGCAGCTCAATCAGGGGAGGGGAGACCCAGTACTTC.

The chain employs TRBV5-1 and TRBJ2-7; D is perhaps TRBD1 (5 bases). V gave up 0 bases and J gave up 6 bases, with 22 bases separating them. The CDR3 is made up of 17 amino acids. From germline, CDR1 is SGHRS and CDR2 YFSETQ. The CDR3 bases are TGCGCCAGCAGCTTGGGGACAAGCTCCATATCTCTCGGCGAGCAGTACTTC. Amino acids: CASSLGTSSISLGEQYF.

The chain carries TRBV11-3 and TRBJ2-2; D perhaps matches TRBD2 (7 bases). The CDR3 totals 16 residues. The V gene lost 7 bases and the J gene lost 0 bases, with 15 bases spanning the gap. The germline V gene encodes CDR1 SGHNT and CDR2 YENEEA. CDR3 sequence: CASTLGGGANTGELFF. DNA of the CDR3: TGTGCCAGCACCCTAGGGGGGGGCGCGAACACCGGGGAGCTGTTTTTT.

The chain joins TRBV7-3 to TRBJ2-7; 8 nucleotides align to TRBD1. Germline V gene sequence: CDR1 SGHTA, CDR2 FQGTGA. This CDR3 has 13 amino acids. V dropped 2 bases and J dropped 3; count of bases not matched to a gene: 0. The CDR3 nucleotides are TGTGCCAGCAGCTTAGACAGGGGCTACGAGCAGTACTTC. Residues: CASSLDRGYEQYF.

The gene calls are TRBV5-1 and TRBJ2-7, with TRBD2 matching 14 bases. Germline V gene sequence: CDR1 SGHRS, CDR2 YFSETQ. J was trimmed by 5 bases and V by 3 bases; bases with no gene match: 7. This CDR3 has 16 amino acids. CDR3 nucleotide sequence: TGCGCCAGCAGCTGGGGACTAGCGGGAGCTAACGACGAGCAGTACTTC. Protein product: CASSWGLAGANDEQYF. The full variable domain, completed using reference TRBV5-1 and TRBJ2-7, is KAGVTQTPRYLIKTRGQQVTLSCSPISGHRSVSWYQQTPGQGLQFLFEYFSETQRNKGNFPGRFSGRQFSNSRSEMNVSTLELGDSALYLCASSWGLAGANDEQYFGPGTRLTVT.

V and J are TRBV7-3 and TRBJ2-1, with 10 bases that match TRBD2. Germline V gene lookup returns CDR1 SGHTA and CDR2 FQGTGA. V was pared by 8 bases and J by 8 bases, with 12 bases of the junction left unmatched. The length of the CDR3 is 15 residues. The CDR3 nucleotides are TGTGCCAGCTGTCCTACTAGCGGGGCGGGCCATGAGCAGTTCTTC. Protein sequence: CASCPTSGAGHEQFF. Using reference TRBV7-3 and TRBJ2-1 for the parts outside the CDR3, the full variable domain is GAGVSQTPSNKVTEKGKYVELRCDPISGHTALYWYRQSLGQGPEFLIYFQGTGAADDSGLPNDRFFAVRPEGSVSTLKIQRTERGDSAVYLCASCPTSGAGHEQFFGPGTRLTVL.

The chain links TRBV21-1 to TRBJ1-1. TRBV21-1 is flagged as a pseudogene. The CDR3 loop spans 11 amino acids. This chain's CDR3 is CASSMGVRAFF. The CDR3 coding sequence is TGTGCCAGCAGCATGGGAGTTCGGGCTTTCTTT.

This clone was seen once. The chain combines TRBV9 with TRBJ2-1; D unclear. V was pared by 0 bases and J by 9 bases, with 13 bases between. The CDR3 length is 14 residues. Germline V lookup: CDR1 SGDLS, CDR2 YYNGEE. The DNA of the CDR3 is TGTGCCAGCAGCGTAGGTCCCTTGTTGAGTGAGCAGTTCTTC. Translated, it gives CASSVGPLLSEQFF.